Below are 5 T cell receptor beta chains sequenced from a single sample in a study of regulatory T cells in long-lasting Graves disease. As to time point: persistent/refractory GD, antithyroid drugs over 5 years with positive TRAb. RNA isolated from PBMCs was used to make the TCR library. The TCR beta library used iRepertoire HTBI primers with Arm-PCR amplification of CDR3. TCRdb re-called the multiplex PCR reads through MiXCR, storing one row per CDR3 protein. Of fewer than 400,000 distinct CDR3 sequences in the sample, around 20% were seen once. Sequencing was performed on peripheral blood mononuclear cells (PBMCs), taken when the disease was refractory, from a patient treated with antithyroid drugs. These receptors came from a female donor with Graves disease.

Written as DNA, the CDR3 is TGCAGCGGCGCCGGGACAGCGAACACTGAAGCTTTCTTT. It is translated as CSGAGTANTEAFF. The V and J genes are TRBV29-1 and TRBJ1-1, with 7 nucleotides matching TRBD1. The germline gives CDR1 SQVTM, CDR2 ANQGSEA. V shed 7 bases, J shed 1 base, and the junction held 6 bases outside the gene matches. The CDR3 extends over 13 amino acids. Complete variable domain (other parts from reference TRBV29-1 and TRBJ1-1): SAVISQKPSRDICQRGTSLTIQCQVDSQVTMMFWYRQQPGQSLTLIATANQGSEATYESGFVIDKFPISRPNLTFSTLTVSNMSPEDSSIYLCSGAGTANTEAFFGQGTRLTVV.

The V call is TRBV20-1, the J call TRBJ1-6, with D maybe TRBD1 (5 bases). CDR1 and CDR2 (germline): DFQATT, SNEGSKA (reference sequence). Trimming removed 3 bases from V and 5 bases from J, with 8 bases in between. The CDR3 contains 13 residues. The CDR3 reads CSASVGDNSPLHF. In nucleotides, the CDR3 is TGCAGTGCTAGTGTGGGGGATAATTCACCCCTCCACTTT.

This clonotype has just a few counts. A junction boundary mismatches the germline segment, possibly from a read error. The chain's CDR3 is CASCFAGANVLTF. The CDR3 DNA follows: TGTGCCAGCTGCTTCGCCGGGGCCAACGTCCTGACTTTC. The chain combines TRBV7-9 with TRBJ2-6; no firm D call. The CDR3 sequence is 13 residues long. CDR1 is SEHNR and CDR2 is FQNEAQ in the germline V gene (reference sequence).

This clonotype has only a few counts. The J gene is TRBJ1-1, the V gene TRBV12-3 or TRBV12-4; a weak D match, TRBD1 (6 bases). The CDR3 sequence is 16 residues long. Trimming took 4 bases from V and 1 from J, leaving 16 bases between them. The CDR3 DNA sequence: TGTGCCAGCAGTTATACAGACGGACAGCCGAACACTGAAGCTTTCTTT. Translating it yields CASSYTDGQPNTEAFF.

The V gene is TRBV5-5, the J gene TRBJ2-7; 9 nucleotides align to TRBD1. V lost 4 bases and J lost 6; bases outside the gene matches: 8. CDR3 length equals 14 residues. Germline values: CDR1 SGHKS, CDR2 YYEKEE (reference sequence). The CDR3 region is CASSVGTGQGEQYF. CDR3 DNA: TGTGCCAGCAGCGTAGGGACAGGGCAAGGCGAGCAGTACTTC.